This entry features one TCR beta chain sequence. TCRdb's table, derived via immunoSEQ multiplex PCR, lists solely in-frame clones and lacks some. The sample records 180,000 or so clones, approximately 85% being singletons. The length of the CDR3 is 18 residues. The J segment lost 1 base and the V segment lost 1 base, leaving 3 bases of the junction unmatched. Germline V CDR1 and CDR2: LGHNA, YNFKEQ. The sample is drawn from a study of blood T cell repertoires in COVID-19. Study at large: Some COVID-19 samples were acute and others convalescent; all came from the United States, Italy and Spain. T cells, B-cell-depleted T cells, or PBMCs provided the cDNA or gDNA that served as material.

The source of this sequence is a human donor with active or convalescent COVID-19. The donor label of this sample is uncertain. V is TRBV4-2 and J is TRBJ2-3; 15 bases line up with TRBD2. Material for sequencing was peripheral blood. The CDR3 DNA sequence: TGTGCCAGCAGCCAAGGGACTAGCGGGGGGGCCGGCACAGATACGCAGTATTTT. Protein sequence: CASSQGTSGGAGTDTQYF.